This is a list of T cell receptor beta chains from one sample in a study of blood T cell repertoires in COVID-19. Sequenced by immunoSEQ multiplex PCR; TCRdb stores in-frame clones only, minus some. In the table there are 300,000 to 400,000 clones, more than 75% of which are singletons. The source material was PBMCs or T cells enriched from blood (not recorded which). These TCRs come from a woman aged 25-40 years with acute COVID-19. Each CDR3 is given with its conserved first and last residue. Fields, in order: J gene, D gene, V gene, clone size, CDR3 DNA, CDR3 protein. D genes are given only for firm matches. A clone size is listed for some rows: how often the clone was seen (once, few, many), or a class if it is expanded.

TRBJ1-5 | - | TRBV12-5 | - | TGTGCTAGTGGTTTCGGGAGAAATCAGCCCCAGCATTTT | CASGFGRNQPQHF
TRBJ2-3 | - | TRBV6-2/TRBV6-3 | - | TGTGCCAGCAGTGCTCCGGACTATTTAAGCACAGATACGCAGTATTTT | CASSAPDYLSTDTQYF
TRBJ2-1 | TRBD2 | TRBV6-2/TRBV6-3 | few | TGTGCCAGCAGCCTGACTAGCGGGGGGAATTTTTACAATGAGCAGTTCTTC | CASSLTSGGNFYNEQFF
TRBJ2-2 | TRBD2 | TRBV3-1/TRBV3-2 | - | TGTGCCAGCCAAGTGGGTAGCGGGGGGACCGGGGAGCTGTTTTTT | CASQVGSGGTGELFF
TRBJ1-2 | - | TRBV7-9 | - | TGTGCCAGCAGCTGGACCCTGGGAGACTATGGCTACACCTTC | CASSWTLGDYGYTF
TRBJ1-2 | TRBD1 | TRBV7-9 | - | TGTGCCAGCAGCTTAGTCGGACAGGGGTCCTATGGCTACACCTTC | CASSLVGQGSYGYTF
TRBJ2-3 | - | TRBV2 | - | TGTGCCAGCCCTGGGCCGGACAGGCAGTATTTT | CASPGPDRQYF
TRBJ1-2 | TRBD1 | TRBV4-1 | - | TGCGCCAGCAGCCCGCCGGGACAGGGGCGAAGCTATGGCTACACCTTC | CASSPPGQGRSYGYTF
TRBJ2-1 | - | TRBV19 | - | TGTGCCAGTATAGCGGGACAGGGACTTAACTACAATGAGCAGTTCTTC | CASIAGQGLNYNEQFF
TRBJ1-5 | - | TRBV11-2 | - | TGTGCCAGCAGCTTTCCAGGGGCGCGGATTGGTCAGCCCCAGCATTTT | CASSFPGARIGQPQHF
TRBJ1-2 | - | TRBV6-5 | - | TGTGCCAGCAGTTACGAGAGGGATTATGGCTACACCTTC | CASSYERDYGYTF
TRBJ1-6 | - | TRBV7-2 | - | TGTGCCAGCAGCTTACTGGGCGGGGGGTTCGGAAATTCACCCCTCCACTTT | CASSLLGGGFGNSPLHF
TRBJ2-5 | - | TRBV29-1 | - | TGCAGCGTTGGGAGGGGAGGAGAGACCCAGTACTTC | CSVGRGGETQYF
TRBJ1-2 | - | TRBV29-1 | - | TGCAGCGTTGAACCCGGACATACTAACTATGGCTACACCTTC | CSVEPGHTNYGYTF
TRBJ1-2 | - | TRBV2 | - | TGTGCCAGCAGCCGAGGACAGCTCTATGGCTACACCTTC | CASSRGQLYGYTF
TRBJ2-2 | - | TRBV2 | - | TGTGCCAGCGTTACGGCGAACACCGGGGAGCTGTTTTTT | CASVTANTGELFF
TRBJ1-3 | - | TRBV7-2 | - | TGTGCCAGCAGGACACAGGGTGGCGGAAACACCATATATTTT | CASRTQGGGNTIYF
TRBJ1-2 | - | TRBV6-2/TRBV6-3 | - | TGTGCCAGCAGTTACGGGGCAGGCGTTGGCTACACCTTC | CASSYGAGVGYTF
TRBJ2-1 | TRBD2 | TRBV18 | - | TGTGCCAGCTCACCACTAGCGACTAGCGGCAATGAGCAGTTCTTC | CASSPLATSGNEQFF
TRBJ1-4 | - | TRBV7-2 | - | TGTGCCAGCAGCCAAGGGTCAGGGAAAAAACTGTTTTTT | CASSQGSGKKLFF
TRBJ1-1 | - | TRBV14 | - | TGTGCCAGCAGCCAAGGCCGATGGGGCTACAAGAGCAGGAACACTGAAGCTTTCTTT | CASSQGRWGYKSRNTEAFF
TRBJ2-3 | TRBD2 | TRBV10-3 | - | TGTGCCATCAGGACCCTAGCGGGGGGCCGGACCACAGATACGCAGTATTTT | CAIRTLAGGRTTDTQYF
TRBJ1-6 | - | TRBV3-1/TRBV3-2 | - | TGTGCCAGCTCCCCAAGGGGCCGCTCCTATAATTCACCCCTCCACTTT | CASSPRGRSYNSPLHF
TRBJ2-2 | TRBD1 | TRBV7-3 | - | TGTGCCAGCAGCTTATTTTTGACAGGGGTGGCCGGGGAGCTGTTTTTT | CASSLFLTGVAGELFF
TRBJ2-7 | - | TRBV11-2 | - | TGTGCCAGCAGCTTGGGGGCGTACGAGCAGTACTTC | CASSLGAYEQYF
TRBJ1-4 | - | TRBV24-1 | - | TGTGCCACCAGTGACCCCGGGTCAACTAATGAAAAACTGTTTTTT | CATSDPGSTNEKLFF
TRBJ2-7 | - | TRBV7-9 | - | TGTGCCAGCAGCTTGGGGGGGCGCTTATCAGGGGAGCAGTACTTC | CASSLGGRLSGEQYF
TRBJ1-2 | - | TRBV2 | few | TGTGCCAGCATTAAGGCAGCGACCGACTATGGCTACACCTTC | CASIKAATDYGYTF
TRBJ2-1 | - | TRBV2 | - | TGTGCCAGCAGTGACTGGGGGGGGCCCTACAATGAGCAGTTCTTC | CASSDWGGPYNEQFF
TRBJ1-2 | - | TRBV30 | - | TGTGCCTGGGCCCGGGATCTGAACTATGGCTACACCTTC | CAWARDLNYGYTF
TRBJ2-3 | TRBD1 | TRBV11-2 | - | TGTGCCAGCAGCTCGACAGGGAGTGCAGATACGCAGTATTTT | CASSSTGSADTQYF
TRBJ2-3 | - | TRBV29-1 | - | TGCAGCGTTGTCGGGAGCCTTAGCACAGATACGCAGTATTTT | CSVVGSLSTDTQYF
TRBJ1-1 | TRBD1 | TRBV5-1 | - | TGCGCCAGCAGGTCATTAGGGGGCTCAGACACTGAAGCTTTCTTT | CASRSLGGSDTEAFF
TRBJ1-2 | TRBD1 | TRBV3-1/TRBV3-2 | few | TGTGCCAGCAGCCACCTAGACAGGGTAGGCGATGGCTACACCTTC | CASSHLDRVGDGYTF
TRBJ1-6 | - | TRBV6-4 | few | TGTGCCAGCAGACGCCCTCAGGGAGGGGATTCACCCCTCCACTTT | CASRRPQGGDSPLHF
TRBJ1-4 | - | TRBV7-2 | few | TGTGCCAGCAGCCCAGGGGTCCGGGCTGCTAATGAAAAACTGTTTTTT | CASSPGVRAANEKLFF
TRBJ2-1 | - | TRBV19 | - | TGTGCCAGTAGGACCTATGGGGGGATGAATGAGCAGTTCTTC | CASRTYGGMNEQFF
TRBJ2-5 | - | TRBV18 | - | TGTGCCAGCTCACCGGTCCAGGGGGAGACCCAGTACTTC | CASSPVQGETQYF
TRBJ1-3 | - | TRBV12-3/TRBV12-4 | - | TGTGCCAGCAGTTCAGGATCTGGAAACACCATATATTTT | CASSSGSGNTIYF
TRBJ1-6 | - | TRBV3-1/TRBV3-2 | - | TGTGCCAGCAGCCAAGAGCTTCTGAGCTCCTATAATTCACCCCTCCACTTT | CASSQELLSSYNSPLHF
TRBJ1-2 | TRBD1 | TRBV6-5 | - | TGTGCCAGCAGTCGACAGGGGGCACACTATGGCTACACCTTC | CASSRQGAHYGYTF
TRBJ2-3 | - | TRBV2 | - | TGTGCCAGCAGTGAAGCAGGGCCCATTCAGGGAGATACGCAGTATTTT | CASSEAGPIQGDTQYF
TRBJ2-4 | - | TRBV4-1 | - | TGCGCCAGCAGCAAACAGCTAGCCAAAAACATTCAGTACTTC | CASSKQLAKNIQYF
TRBJ1-2 | - | TRBV27 | - | TGTGCCAGCAGCCGATGGGTTCCCACCGACGACAGGCCCCTTAACTATGGCTACACCTTC | CASSRWVPTDDRPLNYGYTF
TRBJ2-2 | - | TRBV5-1 | once | TGCGCCAGCAGCCTGGTGGCAGTCGTCGCCGGGGAGCTGTTTTTT | CASSLVAVVAGELFF
TRBJ1-1 | - | TRBV14 | - | TGTGCCAGCAGCCAAAGAGCTATTTCCCCCGAAGCTTTCTTT | CASSQRAISPEAFF
TRBJ2-7 | TRBD1 | TRBV13 | - | TGTGCCAGCAGCTTAGGTCAGGGGGTATCCTACGAGCAGTACTTC | CASSLGQGVSYEQYF
TRBJ1-5 | - | TRBV30 | - | TGTGCCTGGAGTGGGCTCGCAGGGTGGCCCCAGCATTTT | CAWSGLAGWPQHF
TRBJ2-2 | - | TRBV24-1 | - | TGTGCCACCAGTGATTTGCCCGGGACACGGAACACCGGGGAGCTGTTTTTT | CATSDLPGTRNTGELFF
TRBJ1-1 | - | TRBV19 | - | TGTGCCAGTAATAGCGGGGAGAACACTGAAGCTTTCTTT | CASNSGENTEAFF